This T cell receptor (beta chain) was profiled in a study of blood T cell repertoires in COVID-19. In the study overall: The origin of the acute and convalescent COVID-19 samples was the United States, Italy and Spain. T cells, B-cell-depleted T cells, or PBMCs supplied cDNA or gDNA.

As regards this clone: Additional DNA sequences in this sample encode the identical CDR3.

CDR3 length equals 15 residues. Per the germline V gene, CDR1 is LGHDT and CDR2 is YNNKEL (reference sequence). Deletions cut 3 bases from V and 4 bases from J, with 12 bases between. Per the study methods: Nucleated cell counts were estimated from reference gene primer amplification. The table came from immunoSEQ multiplex PCR; TCRdb's copy has only in-frame clones and leaves some out. The D gene and trimming were derived from the DNA, and the V and J assignments and clone size from that table. The data hold 20,000 to 25,000 clones, with around 87% observed a single time. Sample: peripheral blood. The V gene is TRBV3-1 (or the pseudogene TRBV3-2), the J gene TRBJ2-2, with a possible D match to TRBD1 (6 bases). The source is a human donor with active COVID-19. The donor label of this sample is uncertain. In nucleotides, the CDR3 is TGTGCCAGCAGCCAGTATCAGGGGTCCACCGGGGAGCTGTTTTTT. It translates to CASSQYQGSTGELFF.